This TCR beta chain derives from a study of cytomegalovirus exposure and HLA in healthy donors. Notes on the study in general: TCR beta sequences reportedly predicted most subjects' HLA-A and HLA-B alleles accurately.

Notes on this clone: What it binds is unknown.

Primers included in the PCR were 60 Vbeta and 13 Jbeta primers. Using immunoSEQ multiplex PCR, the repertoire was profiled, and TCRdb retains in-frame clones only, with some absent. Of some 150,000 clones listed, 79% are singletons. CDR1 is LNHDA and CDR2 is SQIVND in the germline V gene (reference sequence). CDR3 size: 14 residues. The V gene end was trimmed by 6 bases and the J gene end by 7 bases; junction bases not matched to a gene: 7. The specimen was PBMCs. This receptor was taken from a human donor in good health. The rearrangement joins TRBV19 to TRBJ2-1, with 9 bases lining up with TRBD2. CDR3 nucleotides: TGTGCCAGTAGCCTGACTAGCGGAGATAATGAGCAGTTCTTC. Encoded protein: CASSLTSGDNEQFF. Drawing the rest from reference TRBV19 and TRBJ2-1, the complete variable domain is DGGITQSPKYLFRKEGQNVTLSCEQNLNHDAMYWYRQDPGQGLRLIYYSQIVNDFQKGDIAEGYSVSREKKESFPLTVTSAQKNPTAFYLCASSLTSGDNEQFFGPGTRLTVL.